This paragraph reports one TCR beta chain. Its specificity is unknown. The data stem from a study of cytomegalovirus exposure and HLA in healthy donors. At the level of the study: Approximately 85 million unique TCRs from HLA-typed donors were held in an early data release.

CDR3 length equals 14 residues. The V end was cut by 3 bases, the J end by 2 bases, with 10 bases between. Germline V gene sequence: CDR1 PRHDT, CDR2 FYEKMQ (reference sequence). The study, taken as a whole, reports: Indistinguishable V segments such as TRBV6-2 and TRBV6-3 were excluded. For most TCR beta V segments, an earlier analysis put the productive rate at about 90% or about 30% of the time. Several top significant clusters appeared, in a later analysis, to be linked to common viral pathogens.

With 60 Vbeta and 13 Jbeta primers, the PCR was carried out. This table comes from immunoSEQ multiplex PCR, and its TCRdb copy is limited to in-frame clones, with some not included. The sample holds tens of thousands of clones, almost 85% seen once. Sequencing input: PBMCs. The origin of this receptor is a woman aged 18-29 years in good health and CMV-seropositive. V is TRBV13 and J is TRBJ2-5; tentatively, D is TRBD1 (6 bases). In DNA, the CDR3 is TGTGCCAGCAGCTTGACAGGTTTACAAGAGACCCAGTACTTC. This encodes CASSLTGLQETQYF.